This TCR beta chain was sequenced for a study of T cell changes during pregnancy in multiple sclerosis. This CDR3 spans 11 amino acids. Germline V gene data show CDR1 as SNHLY and CDR2 as FYNNEI. Deletions cut 3 bases from V and 4 bases from J, with 4 bases between. Assay used: immunoSEQ multiplex PCR; TCRdb lists only in-frame clones, some missing. The data show roughly 71,000 clones, around 90% seen once. This specimen consisted of peripheral blood, obtained in the first trimester of pregnancy. The chain has TRBV2 and TRBJ2-7; D is unresolved. The sequence came from a female donor in good health, enrolled as a control in a pregnancy study. CDR3 in amino acids: CASSDGYEQYF. The CDR3 bases are TGTGCCAGCAGTGACGGTTACGAGCAGTACTTC.